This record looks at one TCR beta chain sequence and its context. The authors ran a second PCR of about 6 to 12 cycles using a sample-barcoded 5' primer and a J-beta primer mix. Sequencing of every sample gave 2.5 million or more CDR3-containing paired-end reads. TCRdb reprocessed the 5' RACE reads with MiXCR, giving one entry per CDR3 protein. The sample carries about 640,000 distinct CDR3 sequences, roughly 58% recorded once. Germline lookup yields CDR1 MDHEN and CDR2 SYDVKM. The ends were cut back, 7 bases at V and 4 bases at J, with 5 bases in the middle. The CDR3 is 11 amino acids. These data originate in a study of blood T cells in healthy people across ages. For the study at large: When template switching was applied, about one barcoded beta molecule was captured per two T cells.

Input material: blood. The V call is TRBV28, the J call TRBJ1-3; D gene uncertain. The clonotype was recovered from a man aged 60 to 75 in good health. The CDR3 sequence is CASIGGNTIYF. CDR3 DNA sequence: TGTGCCAGCATAGGCGGAAACACCATATATTTT. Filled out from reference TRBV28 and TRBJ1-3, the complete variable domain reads DVKVTQSSRYLVKRTGEKVFLECVQDMDHENMFWYRQDPGLGLRLIYFSYDVKMKEKGDIPEGYSVSREKKERFSLILESASTNQTSMYLCASIGGNTIYFGEGSWLTVV.